Following are 24 T cell receptor beta chains from one sample sequenced in a study of tissue T cells after allogeneic stem cell transplantation. Clones were read by immunoSEQ multiplex PCR, and TCRdb kept only the in-frame ones, dropping some. This table holds roughly 8,100 clones, roughly 38% found once. Time point in this sample: mouse harvest day 14 after allogeneic transplant. Mouse grafts combined 10^7 T-cell-depleted bone marrow cells with 10^6 splenic CD5+ T cells. Sequencing used skin. These receptors all stem from a female BALB/c mouse given C57BL/6 T cells with graft-versus-host disease after an allogeneic hematopoietic cell transplant.

This clone has more than one count but fewer than ten. All gene names here are mouse names. Read coverage stops 1 residue before the CDR3 terminus; the germline J gene supplies the remainder. The V and J genes are TRBV3 and TRBJ2-4; D gene unclear. V was clipped by 4 bases and J by 0 bases, with 11 bases between them. This CDR3 is 15 amino acids long. Germline V gene data show CDR1 as SNHLY and CDR2 as FYNGKV (reference sequence). CDR3 DNA, as far as it was read: TGTGCCAGCAGCTCCTTTGACGGTAGTCAAAACACCTTGTAC. It encodes CASSSFDGSQNTLY. Given in full, the CDR3 is CASSSFDGSQNTLYF.

A remark on this clone: The gene symbols are mouse symbols. The sequenced part of the CDR3 DNA is TGCTCCAGCAGTCTGGGACAGGGGGTAAACTCCGACTACACC. Amino acids: CSSSLGQGVNSDYT. The CDR3 in its entirety is CSSSLGQGVNSDYTF. The V gene is TRBV23, the J gene TRBJ1-2; the DNA was not used to check the table's D call, TRBD1. The CDR3 is cut off 1 residue early in the read; its end comes from the germline J gene. This CDR3 is built from 15 residues. Germline V gene data show CDR1 as KGHTA and CDR2 as FQNQQP.

As to this clone: Mouse gene names apply. From the germline J gene comes the end of the CDR3, since the read stops 1 residue before it. The chain joins TRBV13-3 to TRBJ2-2, with TRBD2 matching 10 bases. The germline CDR1 and CDR2 sequences are NNHDY and SYVADS. With V trimmed by 0 bases and J by 4 bases, 6 bases remained unmatched. The CDR3 runs 17 residues. CDR3: CASSDGLGGRGTGQLYF. Partial CDR3 DNA: TGTGCCAGCAGTGATGGTCTGGGGGGGCGAGGCACCGGGCAGCTCTAC. The variable domain in full, completed from reference TRBV13-3 and TRBJ2-2, reads EAAVTQSPRSKVAVTGGKVTLSCHQTNNHDYMYWYRQDTGHGLRLIHYSYVADSTEKGDIPDGYKASRPSQENFSLILELASLSQTAVYFCASSDGLGGRGTGQLYFGEGSKLTVL.

About this clone: Gene names follow the mouse nomenclature. From the germline J gene comes the end of the CDR3, since the read stops 1 residue before it. J is TRBJ2-4 and V is TRBV3; D gene uncertain. The germline gives CDR1 SNHLY, CDR2 FYNGKV (reference sequence). The CDR3 loop spans 13 amino acids. The V end lost 0 bases, the J end lost 0 bases, and 1 base lay between the germline ends. Incomplete CDR3 DNA: TGTGCCAGCAGCTTAGCAAGTCAAAACACCTTGTAC. Translating gives CASSLASQNTLY. The entire CDR3 sequence reads CASSLASQNTLYF.

Note on this clone: Genes here carry mouse names. The read ends 1 residue before the CDR3 terminus; that terminus is restored from the germline J gene. Within the sample, other DNA sequences also encode this same CDR3. This chain connects TRBV26 to TRBJ2-4, with D unclear. Deletions cut 0 bases from V and 0 bases from J, with 4 bases between. CDR1 and CDR2 (germline): KGHPV, FQNQEV (reference sequence). This CDR3 spans 14 amino acids. Incomplete CDR3 DNA: TGTGCCAGCAGTCTGTCGTCTAGTCAAAACACCTTGTAC. It is translated as CASSLSSSQNTLY. The whole CDR3 protein is CASSLSSSQNTLYF.

This clone is categorized as medium-sized. Each gene name is a mouse one. From the germline J gene comes the end of the CDR3, since the read stops 1 residue before it. This rearrangement joins TRBV26 to TRBJ1-2; D call uncertain. This CDR3 is built from 11 residues. Germline CDR1 is KGHPV and CDR2 is FQNQEV (reference sequence). V shed 8 bases and J shed 3 bases, with 7 bases lying between them. Here the CDR3 reads CASWSYSDYTF. CDR3 DNA, as far as it was read: TGTGCCAGCTGGTCATACTCCGACTACACC. The whole variable domain, filled in from reference TRBV26 and TRBJ1-2, reads NSKVIQTPRYLVKGQGQKAKMRCIPEKGHPVVFWYQQNKNNEFKFLINFQNQEVLQQIDMTEKRFSAECPSNSPCSLEIQSSEAGDSALYLCASWSYSDYTFGSGTRLLVI.

This clone was counted between two and nine times. Gene names denote mouse genes. The DNA ends 1 residue before the CDR3 does, and the rest of the CDR3 is filled in from the germline J gene. The rearrangement uses TRBV2 and TRBJ2-1; TRBD2 matches 12 bases. Germline V gene lookup returns CDR1 LGHNA and CDR2 YSYQKL. With V trimmed by 3 bases and J by 6 bases, 3 bases remained unmatched. The CDR3 loop spans 15 amino acids. The sequenced part of the CDR3 DNA is TGTGCCAGCAGCCAGACTGGGGGGGCCGGTGCTGAGCAGTTC. This gives the protein CASSQTGGAGAEQF. The whole CDR3 reads CASSQTGGAGAEQFF.

A note on this clone: Being one base from a much bigger clone, this may be a read error. All gene names here are mouse names. The read comes to an end 1 residue before the CDR3 does, leaving the germline J gene to fill in the end. The rearrangement joins TRBV26 to TRBJ1-3; D uncertain. Germline V gives CDR1 KGHPV, CDR2 FQNQEV (reference sequence). The CDR3 has 14 residues. Trimming removed 2 bases from V and 0 bases from J, with 5 bases in between. The sequenced CDR3 bases are TGTGCCAGCAGTCTGACAATTTCTGGAAATACGCTCTAT. Translation: CASSLTISGNTLY. The entire CDR3 is CASSLTISGNTLYF. The full variable domain, rest sourced from reference TRBV26 and TRBJ1-3, is NSKVIQTPRYLVKGQGQKAKMRCIPEKGHPVVFWYQQNKNNEFKFLINFQNQEVLQQIDMTEKRFSAECPSNSPCSLEIQSSEAGDSALYLCASSLTISGNTLYFGEGSRLIVV.

On this clone: Gene names refer to mouse genes. The read terminates 1 residue before the CDR3 end, so the remaining end is supplied by the germline J gene. This sequence joins TRBV24 and TRBJ1-4; D unresolved. CDR3 length equals 14 residues. V dropped 4 bases and J dropped 0 bases, with 6 bases sitting between them. From germline, CDR1 is KGHTA and CDR2 FRNEEI. The CDR3 sequence is CASSQPFSNERLFF. Partial CDR3 DNA: TGTGCCAGCAGTCAACCGTTTTCCAACGAAAGATTATTT.

Notes on this clone: The genes are named according to mouse. The missing CDR3 end, 1 residue past where the read stops, is filled in from the germline J gene. The chain employs TRBV26 and TRBJ1-1; a possible D gene is TRBD1 (6 bases). V was pared by 7 bases and J by 1 base, with 7 bases between. From germline, CDR1 is KGHPV and CDR2 FQNQEV (reference sequence). The CDR3 consists of 12 residues. The part of the CDR3 DNA that was read is TGTGCCAGCAACAGGGCGAACACAGAAGTCTTC. This gives the protein CASNRANTEVF. The CDR3, in full, reads CASNRANTEVFF.

By proportion, this clone is medium-sized. The gene names given are mouse names. The CDR3 is cut off 1 residue early in the read; its end comes from the germline J gene. This chain links TRBV26 with TRBJ1-3, with a tentative D call TRBD1 (5 bases). Germline loops: CDR1 KGHPV, CDR2 FQNQEV (reference sequence). V was cut by 5 bases and J by 0 bases, with 8 bases left in between. The CDR3 sequence is 14 residues long. The sequenced part of the CDR3 DNA is TGTGCCAGCAGTGTCACAGGTTCTGGAAATACGCTCTAT. Protein sequence: CASSVTGSGNTLY. The full CDR3 is CASSVTGSGNTLYF.

The sample holds a few counts of this clone. The listed genes are named as in mouse. Sequencing ends 1 residue short of the CDR3 end; the germline J gene provides the rest. The gene calls are TRBV31 and TRBJ2-5, with 7 nucleotides matching TRBD2. The CDR3 contains 16 residues. The trim removed 1 base at V and 0 bases at J, leaving 7 bases unmatched. Germline values: CDR1 GKSSPN, CDR2 SITVG. The CDR3 DNA, read in part, is TGTGCCTGGAGTCCCCGACTGGGTCGTAACCAAGACACCCAGTAC. It is translated as CAWSPRLGRNQDTQY. The whole CDR3 protein reads CAWSPRLGRNQDTQYF.

In the case of this clone: The genes and germline here are from mouse. With the read ending 1 residue before the CDR3 end, the germline J gene is used to fill in that end. The V gene is TRBV23, the J gene TRBJ1-6; the tabulated D call, TRBD1, remains unverified against the DNA. TRBJ1-6 carries the ORF label, with uncertain function. Per the germline V gene, CDR1 is KGHTA and CDR2 is FQNQQP. The CDR3 contains 16 residues. The CDR3 reads CSSSQTGQGYNSPLYF. The covered CDR3 bases are TGCTCCAGCAGTCAAACGGGACAGGGCTATAATTCGCCCCTCTAC.

About this clone itself: The listed genes are named as in mouse. The CDR3 end lies 1 residue beyond the end of the read and is filled in from the germline J gene. J is TRBJ1-1 and V is TRBV16; D gene ambiguous. Trimming removed 6 bases from V and 0 bases from J, with 8 bases in between. CDR3 length: 13 amino acids. CDR1 is SGHSA and CDR2 is FRNQAP in the germline V gene. The covered CDR3 bases are TGTGCAAGCAGTCTCACAGCAAACACAGAAGTCTTC. It specifies CASSLTANTEVF. The entire CDR3 sequence reads CASSLTANTEVFF.

Points on this clone: Any gene name here is a mouse gene name. The CDR3 end lies 1 residue beyond the end of the read and is filled in from the germline J gene. The chain joins TRBV26 to TRBJ2-5; D is perhaps TRBD1 (6 bases). The germline V gene has CDR1 KGHPV and CDR2 FQNQEV (reference sequence). The CDR3 consists of 12 residues. V was cut by 4 bases and J by 8 bases, with 10 bases left in between. The CDR3 loop reads CASSHREGTQYF. Partial CDR3 DNA: TGTGCCAGCAGTCACAGGGAAGGCACCCAGTAC.

Concerning this clone itself: Gene names are mouse gene names. Read coverage stops 1 residue before the CDR3 terminus; the germline J gene supplies the remainder. The gene calls are TRBV26 and TRBJ2-5; 9 bases are a match to TRBD1. This CDR3 has 13 residues. The junction had 7 bases not matched to a gene; V was cut back by 8 bases and J by 7 bases. Germline V gene data show CDR1 as KGHPV and CDR2 as FQNQEV (reference sequence). The CDR3 DNA, read in part, is TGTGCCAGCGCCGGGACAGGGAAATACACCCAGTAC. Protein product: CASAGTGKYTQY. The full CDR3 is CASAGTGKYTQYF.

This clone was detected only a few times. Mouse germline and gene names are used. The CDR3 end falls 1 residue outside the read, so it is completed with the germline J gene. The chain joins TRBV17 to TRBJ1-1; D unresolved. Germline CDR1 reads MNHDT; CDR2 reads YYDKIL. The CDR3 length is 14 residues. The V end was cut by 0 bases, the J end by 6 bases, with 11 bases between. Partial CDR3 DNA: TGTGCTAGCAGTAGAGATGTCAGGTGGTCAGAAGTCTTC. The encoded protein is CASSRDVRWSEVF. The entire CDR3 reads CASSRDVRWSEVFF. Supplemented by reference TRBV17 and TRBJ1-1, the full variable domain reads DTTVKQNPRYKLARVGKPVNLICSQTMNHDTMYWYQKKPNQAPKLLLFYYDKILNREADTFEKFQSSRPNNSFCSLYIGSAGLEYSAMYLCASSRDVRWSEVFFGKGTRLTVV.

Concerning this clone itself: The genes and germline here are from mouse. The CDR3 end falls 1 residue outside the read, so it is completed with the germline J gene. The chain links TRBV16 to TRBJ2-5, with D hard to call. V was shortened by 5 bases and J by 0 bases, with 9 bases between the two germline ends. Per the germline V gene, CDR1 is SGHSA and CDR2 is FRNQAP. The CDR3 length is 14 residues. The CDR3 sequence: CASSPHPNQDTQYF. The sequenced part of the CDR3 DNA is TGTGCAAGCAGCCCTCACCCTAACCAAGACACCCAGTAC.

This clone was counted between two and nine times. Gene names denote mouse genes. Sequencing ends 1 residue short of the CDR3 end; the germline J gene provides the rest. Other DNA sequences in the same sample also yield this CDR3. The V call is TRBV15, the J call TRBJ2-1; TRBD2 matches at 8 bases. V shed 1 base and J 7 bases; nucleotides not matched to a gene: 6. Germline V gene sequence: CDR1 SGHND, CDR2 FRSKSL. CDR3 length equals 15 residues. CDR3 DNA (partial): TGTGCCAGCAGTTTAGATGGGGGGGGGTTGGCTGAGCAGTTC. It is translated as CASSLDGGGLAEQF. The whole CDR3 protein is CASSLDGGGLAEQFF.

This clone qualifies as medium-sized. Gene labels here are mouse ones. The read ends 1 residue before the CDR3 terminus; that terminus is restored from the germline J gene. This chain joins TRBV23 and TRBJ2-7; the D call of TRBD2 is as the table states it, not checked on the DNA. The CDR3 covers 14 residues. CDR1 is KGHTA, CDR2 FQNQQP, per germline. The CDR3 bases that were read are TGCTCCAGCAGTAGGACTGGGTCCTCCTATGAACAGTAC. Its translation: CSSSRTGSSYEQY. The whole CDR3 sequence reads CSSSRTGSSYEQYF.

This clone appeared a few times. Gene names are mouse gene names. The read terminates 1 residue ahead of where the CDR3 ends, so the germline J gene completes it. The chain recombines TRBV2 with TRBJ1-3, with D possibly matching TRBD1 (5 bases). Germline V gene lookup returns CDR1 LGHNA and CDR2 YSYQKL. Trimming removed 1 base at V and 2 bases at J, with 6 bases between. The CDR3 runs to 14 residues. The CDR3 region is CASSQVRAGNTLYF. Incomplete CDR3 DNA: TGTGCCAGCAGCCAAGTCAGGGCTGGAAATACGCTCTAT.

This clone rates as medium-sized (0.01 to 0.1%). Here the gene names and germline are mouse. Coverage ceases 1 residue before the CDR3 finishes, and the germline J gene fills in the end. The chain employs TRBV26 and TRBJ2-7; D is undetermined. Trimming left V 3 bases short and J 0 bases short, with 6 bases between. The CDR3 loop spans 13 amino acids. CDR1 is KGHPV, CDR2 FQNQEV, per germline (reference sequence). CDR3 DNA, as far as it was read: TGTGCCAGCAGTCTACACAACTCCTATGAACAGTAC. Translated: CASSLHNSYEQY. The entire CDR3 is CASSLHNSYEQYF.

A word on this clone: Gene and germline names: mouse. This CDR3 reads CASSLWTGEGERLFF. The CDR3 DNA, read in part, is TGTGCCAGCAGTCTGTGGACAGGGGAGGGCGAAAGATTATTT. V and J are TRBV26 and TRBJ1-4, with 9 bases identical to TRBD1. The CDR3 end falls 1 residue outside the read, so it is completed with the germline J gene. V shed 1 base and J 7 bases; nucleotides not matched to a gene: 4. Germline assignment: CDR1 KGHPV and CDR2 FQNQEV (reference sequence). The CDR3 totals 15 residues.

Comment on this clone: The gene names here belong to mouse. The read stops 1 residue short of the end of the CDR3; the missing end is completed from the germline J gene. V usage is TRBV19 and J usage is TRBJ2-2; the match to TRBD2 covers 10 bases. Looked up from germline, CDR1 is FNHDT and CDR2 is SITEND (reference sequence). Trimming took 4 bases from V and 2 from J; bases not matched to a gene: 5. The CDR3 is made up of 16 amino acids. This CDR3 reads CASSPDWGVNTGQLYF. The part of the CDR3 DNA that was read is TGTGCCAGCAGTCCCGACTGGGGGGTCAACACCGGGCAGCTCTAC.